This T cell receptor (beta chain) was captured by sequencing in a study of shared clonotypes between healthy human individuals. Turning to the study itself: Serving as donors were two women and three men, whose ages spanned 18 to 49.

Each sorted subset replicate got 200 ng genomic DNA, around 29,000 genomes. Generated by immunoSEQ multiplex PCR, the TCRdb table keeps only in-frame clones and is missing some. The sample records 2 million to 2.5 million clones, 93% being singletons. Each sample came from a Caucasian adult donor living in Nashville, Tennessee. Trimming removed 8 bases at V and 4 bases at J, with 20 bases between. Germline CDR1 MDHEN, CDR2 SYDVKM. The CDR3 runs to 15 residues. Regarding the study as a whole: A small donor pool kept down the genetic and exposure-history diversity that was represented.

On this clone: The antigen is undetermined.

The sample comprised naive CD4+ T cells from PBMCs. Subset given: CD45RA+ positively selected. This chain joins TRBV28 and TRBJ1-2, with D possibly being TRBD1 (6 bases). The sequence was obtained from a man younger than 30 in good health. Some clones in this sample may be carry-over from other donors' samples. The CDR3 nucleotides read TGTGCCAGCCAGACCCATACCGGACAGATCTATGGCTACACCTTC. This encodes CASQTHTGQIYGYTF.